Here is one T cell receptor (beta chain) with its context. These data belong to a study of response to subunit inactivated influenza vaccine. TCRdb recomputed calls from the RT-PCR reads with MiXCR, one row per CDR3 protein. The table lists 170,000 or so distinct CDR3 sequences, around a tenth of them singletons. Sequencing used CD8+ T cells sorted from PBMCs, obtained roughly 24 months after vaccination. The clonotype originates from a man between 50 and 75 years old who received an inactivated influenza vaccine.

CDR3 DNA sequence: TGTGCCAGCAGCCCGTTTCGGTCGACTATTACAGATACGCAGTATTTT. This codes for CASSPFRSTITDTQYF. J is TRBJ2-3 and V is TRBV7-6, with D possibly matching TRBD2 (5 bases). Germline V CDR1 and CDR2: SGHVS, FNYEAQ. The CDR3 spans 16 residues. Trimming removed 5 bases at V and 3 bases at J, with 18 bases between.